Listed below are T cell receptor beta chains from one sample, sequenced in a study of blood T cell repertoires in COVID-19. Some clones are missing from TCRdb's copy, which holds only in-frame ones; the method was immunoSEQ multiplex PCR. The repertoire has nearly 200,000 clones, roughly nine tenths of them found once; the top ten carry 0.65% to 0.95%. The sample was peripheral blood. These receptors were taken from a woman in her seventies with acute or convalescent COVID-19. Each CDR3 is given without its conserved first and last residue. Fields, in order: V gene, clone size, CDR3 protein. Clone size is shown for a subset of rows, as once, few, many or a class of expanded clone.

TRBV7-2	-	ASSFRQGDQPQH
TRBV2	-	ASSTLGQGEQF
TRBV29-1	-	SVLRKGLAGGGEQF
TRBV7-9	few	ASGPKIDGYT
TRBV27	-	ASSSPTGGPYEQY
TRBV5-5	-	ASRSLTGGAGETQY
TRBV29-1	-	SVVGGSTDTQY
TRBV3-1/TRBV3-2	-	ASSRRYREFEGYT
TRBV25-1	-	ASSDQRGGNQPQH
TRBV7-9	-	ATELADSYNEQF
TRBV29-1	-	SVAVGQAHGEQF
TRBV24-1	-	ATSDSKPGVNQPQH
TRBV18	once	ASSPLSGPDEQY
TRBV7-2	-	ASSPSSVSSYEQY
TRBV18	-	ASSPPPGETQY
TRBV19	once	ASTSPVNTEAF
TRBV7-2	-	ASSFQVLPFNEQF
TRBV27	-	ASIGRGPEQF
TRBV7-8	-	ASSLATQGGNSPLH
TRBV7-2	-	ASSLRGMGNSPLH
TRBV14	-	ASSQIGSGEQY
TRBV5-1	-	ASSSPAGRSYEQY
TRBV5-1	-	ASSPGGKQLRWEQY
TRBV5-5	-	ASSPRGGSGYT
TRBV7-8	-	ASSLVADTDTQY
TRBV28	-	ASSHPGSGRAYEQF
TRBV7-2	-	ASTTGAVNSPLH
TRBV12-5	-	ASGLDDRLPDTQY
TRBV6-5	-	ASKHQGLEQY
TRBV2	few	ASSRWGGEPQH
TRBV9	-	ASSVTILLPGDTQY
TRBV6-1	-	ASSEGGRREQF
TRBV19	-	ASSIMDRGAQF
TRBV7-9	-	ASTPTGSNYGYT
TRBV4-2	-	ASSQEGTVDYGYT
TRBV6-4	-	ASSRVAGTYNEQF
TRBV9	-	ASSGGEALYTGELF
TRBV2	-	ASSGLLRGTGELF
TRBV15	-	ATLRVRDGELF
TRBV5-4	-	ASSPGGGNYLNSPLH
TRBV2	-	ASRGQGARIDTQY
TRBV27	-	ASSRALDSTEAF
TRBV2	-	ASSDRAGTYEQY
TRBV7-2	-	ASSLRRTGLQETQY
TRBV6-5	-	ASRVQGALSYGYT
TRBV7-9	few	ASSFWGGEAPLH
TRBV7-8	once	ASSNRDSTGELF
TRBV11-2	-	ASSLRGFETQY
TRBV5-1	-	ASSLALPGQGISEAF
TRBV14	-	ASSGTDVSYEQY
TRBV7-9	-	AGGENYGYT
TRBV18	-	ASSPTSGDYGYT